The 18 T cell receptor beta chains in this list originate from one sample, sequenced in a study of neurological immune-mediated disorders. Via MiXCR, TCRdb re-called the 5' RACE reads, giving one row per CDR3 protein. The data contain around 28,000 distinct CDR3 sequences, approximately 2.7% of them seen just once; the ten biggest clones take up roughly 2%. Material for sequencing was PBMCs. Receptor source: a woman aged 45-60 years with multiple sclerosis.

This clonotype has at least ten counts. This chain joins TRBV5-5 and TRBJ2-3; D unresolved. CDR1 is SGHKS, CDR2 YYEKEE, per germline (reference sequence). Trimming pared 3 bases from V and 4 bases from J, leaving 9 bases between. The CDR3 is 13 residues long. The CDR3 bases are TGTGCCAGCAGCTCCTATTTGGCAGATACGCAGTATTTT. It codes for CASSSYLADTQYF.

This clonotype has ten or more counts. The J gene is TRBJ2-7, the V gene TRBV15; D remains unclear. The V end lost 4 bases, the J end lost 3 bases, and 10 bases lay between the germline ends. CDR3 length: 13 residues. CDR1 and CDR2 from the germline V gene are LNHNV and YYDKDF (reference sequence). The CDR3, as DNA: TGTGCCACCAGCACCAGGCTCAGCTACGAGCAGTACTTC. Translation: CATSTRLSYEQYF.

This clonotype was found many times. This chain joins TRBV18 and TRBJ2-3; 9 bases match TRBD2. CDR1 is KGHSH and CDR2 is LQKENI in the germline V gene. The V gene end was trimmed by 5 bases and the J gene end by 3 bases; junction bases not matched to a gene: 12. The CDR3 has 17 residues. The CDR3 DNA follows: TGTGCCAGCTCAACCCTAATGACTAGCGGAGTAACAGATACGCAGTATTTT. It yields the protein CASSTLMTSGVTDTQYF.

This clonotype was picked up many times. The chain is built from TRBV10-3 and TRBJ2-7; either TRBD1 or TRBD2 may supply D (6 bases each). The CDR3 has 15 residues. Germline CDR1 is ENHRY and CDR2 is SYGVKD. With 4 bases removed from V and 2 bases from J, the gap between germline ends came to 15 bases. CDR3 protein: CAISGMGGQTYEQYF. CDR3 in DNA: TGTGCCATCAGTGGCATGGGGGGCCAGACCTACGAGCAGTACTTC.

This clonotype was counted a few times. CDR3 residues: CASSWGGGTDTQYF. The CDR3 DNA reads TGTGCCAGCAGCTGGGGGGGGGGCACAGATACGCAGTATTTT. This chain joins TRBV12-3 or TRBV12-4 and TRBJ2-3, with TRBD2 matching over 7 bases. There are 14 residues in the CDR3. Losses at the gene ends were 6 bases for V and 1 base for J; bases not matched to a gene: 4.

This clonotype was found a few times. The chain's CDR3 is CASGRDRSNSPLHF. The DNA of the CDR3 is TGTGCCAGCGGACGGGACAGAAGTAATTCACCCCTCCACTTT. V is TRBV7-9 and J is TRBJ1-6; 7 bases are shared with TRBD1. J gave up 6 bases and V 8 bases, and 7 bases lay outside the gene matches. The CDR3 totals 14 residues. Germline lookup yields CDR1 SEHNR and CDR2 FQNEAQ (reference sequence).

This clonotype has a handful of counts. The germline gene is not matched at one end of the junction; a read error may be the cause. V is TRBV12-3 or TRBV12-4 and J is TRBJ1-5; 9 bases are a match to TRBD1. The CDR3 spans 14 residues. The CDR3 DNA reads as TGTGCCAGCAGCCGGGACAGGGAAGATCAGCCCCAGAATTTT. The encoded protein is CASSRDREDQPQNF.

This clonotype was recorded at least ten times. The chain employs TRBV6-2 or TRBV6-3 and TRBJ1-2; 10 bases match TRBD1. The CDR3 is 16 amino acids. Trimming at V came to 5 bases and at J to 4 bases, leaving 10 bases not matched to a gene. The germline V gene has CDR1 MNHEY and CDR2 SVGEGT. This CDR3 reads CASSPSDRGSGYGYTF. In nucleotides, the CDR3 is TGTGCCAGCAGTCCCTCGGACAGGGGGTCTGGCTATGGCTACACCTTC.

This clonotype occurred many times. This rearrangement joins TRBV5-1 to TRBJ2-5, with 7 bases identical to TRBD1. Trimming at V came to 4 bases and at J to 1 base, leaving 4 bases not matched to a gene. Germline V gene sequence: CDR1 SGHRS, CDR2 YFSETQ. The CDR3 totals 14 residues. CDR3 sequence (DNA): TGCGCCAGCAGCATTTCAGGGGGCCAAGAGACCCAGTACTTC. This translates into CASSISGGQETQYF. Supplemented by reference TRBV5-1 and TRBJ2-5, the full variable domain reads KAGVTQTPRYLIKTRGQQVTLSCSPISGHRSVSWYQQTPGQGLQFLFEYFSETQRNKGNFPGRFSGRQFSNSRSEMNVSTLELGDSALYLCASSISGGQETQYFGPGTRLLVL.

This clonotype showed up many times. This chain joins TRBV7-9 and TRBJ2-7; D is possibly TRBD1 (8 bases). The V end lost 5 bases, the J end lost 2 bases, and 13 bases lay between the germline ends. Per the germline V gene, CDR1 is SEHNR and CDR2 is FQNEAQ (reference sequence). The CDR3 consists of 14 residues. CDR3 nucleotide sequence: TGTGCCAGCAGCCCTACAGGGGGGGCCTACGAGCAGTACTTC. It specifies CASSPTGGAYEQYF.

This clonotype was recorded at least ten times. This chain connects TRBV20-1 to TRBJ2-3; TRBD2 is a possible D gene (7 bases). The V end lost 6 bases, the J end lost 2 bases, and 15 bases lay between the germline ends. This CDR3 has 14 residues. Germline CDR1 is DFQATT and CDR2 is SNEGSKA (reference sequence). The CDR3 spells CSATRGPSTDTQYF. In nucleotides, the CDR3 is TGCAGTGCGACGCGGGGGCCTTCCACAGATACGCAGTATTTT.

This clonotype was recorded many times. The chain uses TRBV7-6 and TRBJ2-7; no clear D gene. Deletions cut 1 base from V and 0 bases from J, with 10 bases between. CDR3 length equals 15 residues. CDR1 and CDR2 from the germline V gene are SGHVS and FNYEAQ. CDR3 coding DNA: TGTGCCAGCAGCTTAGAGGTCCAGAGCTCCTACGAGCAGTACTTC. This codes for CASSLEVQSSYEQYF.

This clonotype was observed at least ten times. The chain recombines TRBV5-1 with TRBJ1-5; a weak D match, TRBD1 (5 bases). Germline CDR1 is SGHRS and CDR2 is YFSETQ. Between the trimmed V and J ends, which lost 7 bases and 5 bases, there was a span of 7 bases. This CDR3 comprises 11 residues. CDR3 in amino acids: CASQGDQPQHF. CDR3 nucleotide sequence: TGCGCCAGCCAAGGGGATCAGCCCCAGCATTTT.

In this sample, this clonotype turned up many times. V and J are TRBV7-2 and TRBJ2-7; 9 nucleotides line up with TRBD1. Germline trimming cut 4 bases from V and 2 bases from J; bases unmatched to any gene: 6. Looked up from germline, CDR1 is SGHTA and CDR2 is FQGNSA. The CDR3 extends over 15 amino acids. CDR3 coding DNA: TGTGCCAGCAGCTCCCCGGACAGGGGTACCTACGAGCAGTACTTC. Its protein is CASSSPDRGTYEQYF. Full variable domain (missing parts from reference TRBV7-2 and TRBJ2-7): GAGVSQSPSNKVTEKGKDVELRCDPISGHTALYWYRQSLGQGLEFLIYFQGNSAPDKSGLPSDRFSAERTGGSVSTLTIQRTQQEDSAVYLCASSSPDRGTYEQYFGPGTRLTVT.

This clonotype was seen ten or more times. This chain uses TRBV7-6 with TRBJ2-5, with D unresolved. Germline V lookup: CDR1 SGHVS, CDR2 FNYEAQ. Deletions cut 5 bases from V and 1 base from J, with 14 bases between. This CDR3 has 15 residues. The CDR3 DNA reads as TGTGCCAGCAGCCAAAAGTTAGGAGCCCAAGAGACCCAGTACTTC. It yields the protein CASSQKLGAQETQYF.

This clonotype was detected ten times or more. This rearrangement joins TRBV5-1 to TRBJ1-6; D gene uncertain. The CDR3 runs to 13 residues. Germline lookup yields CDR1 SGHRS and CDR2 YFSETQ. V was cut by 2 bases and J by 5 bases, with 5 bases left in between. In DNA, the CDR3 is TGCGCCAGCAGCTTTTCGAATAATTCACCCCTCCACTTT. Protein product: CASSFSNNSPLHF.

This clonotype was seen ten or more times. The chain is built from TRBV11-3 and TRBJ2-3, with TRBD2 as a possible D gene (6 bases). The V gene lost 6 bases and the J gene lost 0 bases, with 13 bases spanning the gap. The CDR3 runs 15 residues. Germline V lookup: CDR1 SGHNT, CDR2 YENEEA. Here the CDR3 DNA reads TGTGCCAGCAGTTACCGGGACTTTAGCACAGATACGCAGTATTTT. It is translated as CASSYRDFSTDTQYF.

This clonotype was seen ten or more times. The junction shows a germline mismatch at one end, possibly a read error. The genes are TRBV12-3 or TRBV12-4 and TRBJ1-5; weak D call: TRBD1 (5 bases). This CDR3 is built from 15 residues. CDR3 sequence: CASSFSGGSNQPQNF. The DNA for the CDR3 is TGTGCCAGCAGTTTCTCCGGGGGGAGCAATCAGCCCCAGAATTTT.